Presented here are 18 T cell receptor beta chains from one specimen sequenced in a study of radiation and T cells in renal cell carcinoma. Libraries were prepared by immunoSEQ multiplex PCR; TCRdb keeps only in-frame clonotypes and omits some of them. Seen here are roughly 130,000 clones, more than 75% observed once, and the top ten hold nearly 6%. The sample's time point: blood 2 weeks post-SBRT. The sample's treatment: 15 Gy SBRT to primary tumor, nephrectomy 4 weeks later. The sequences come from blood, collected from a patient whose treatment included radiotherapy and nephrectomy. The receptors here all came from an older woman with renal cell carcinoma.

V gene TRBV7-8 combines with J gene TRBJ2-7; possibly TRBD2 for D (6 bases). The CDR3 is 15 residues long. Germline V gene lookup returns CDR1 SGHVS and CDR2 FQNEAQ. The V end was cut by 4 bases, the J end by 6 bases, with 19 bases between. The CDR3 here is CASSSNGIRGGEQYF. CDR3 DNA sequence: TGTGCCAGCAGCTCAAACGGGATTCGGGGAGGCGAGCAGTACTTC.

The chain combines TRBV5-5 with TRBJ2-7; D possibly corresponds to TRBD1 (5 bases). Germline V gene data show CDR1 as SGHKS and CDR2 as YYEKEE (reference sequence). The CDR3 length is 14 residues. Trimming stripped 0 bases from V and 2 bases from J, with 9 bases between. The CDR3 here is CASSLEAGPYEQYF. CDR3 coding DNA: TGTGCCAGCAGCTTGGAAGCAGGGCCCTACGAGCAGTACTTC.

This rearrangement joins TRBV6-5 to TRBJ2-7; D gene unclear. CDR1 MNHEY and CDR2 SVGAGI come from the germline V gene. Trimming stripped 5 bases from V and 0 bases from J, with 11 bases between. This CDR3 has 14 amino acids. The CDR3 protein is CASSPYQSSYEQYF. In DNA form, the CDR3 reads TGTGCCAGCAGTCCCTACCAGAGCTCCTACGAGCAGTACTTC.

The chain carries TRBV2 and TRBJ2-1, with D uncertain. Germline CDR1 and CDR2: SNHLY and FYNNEI. V was clipped by 6 bases and J by 5 bases, with 2 bases between them. The CDR3 totals 10 residues. The CDR3: CASSHNEQFF. DNA of the CDR3: TGTGCCAGCAGCCACAATGAGCAGTTCTTC.

The chain joins TRBV14 to TRBJ1-1; D gene unclear. Trimming shortened V by 1 base and J by 10 bases, and 10 bases separated the two germline ends. In germline, CDR1 is SGHDN, CDR2 FVKESK. CDR3 length: 12 residues. CDR3 amino acids: CASSQVGSLAFF. The CDR3 nucleotides read TGTGCCAGCAGCCAAGTTGGCAGCCTAGCTTTCTTT.

The CDR3 region has the DNA TGTACCACCTCCTGGGGGGGACAAGAAGAGACCCAGTACTTC. It codes for CTTSWGGQEETQYF. The V call is TRBV6-1, the J call TRBJ2-5; D possibly corresponds to TRBD2 (7 bases). Germline V gives CDR1 MNHNS, CDR2 SASEGT. The CDR3 is 14 residues long.

DNA of the CDR3: TGCGCCAGCAATAACAGGGGGCAGGATGGGGAGACCCAGTACTTC. Translated: CASNNRGQDGETQYF. The V and J genes are TRBV10-2 and TRBJ2-5, with 9 positions matching TRBD1. From germline, CDR1 is WSHSY and CDR2 SAAADI. V was pared by 7 bases and J by 5 bases, with 11 bases of the junction left unmatched. There are 15 residues in the CDR3.

CDR3: CASSLVWSMLEHRVQETQYF. In nucleotides, the CDR3 is TGTGCCAGCAGCTTAGTTTGGAGTATGCTCGAGCATCGGGTCCAAGAGACCCAGTACTTC. The chain couples TRBV11-3 to TRBJ2-5, with D uncertain. In germline, CDR1 is SGHNT, CDR2 YENEEA. This CDR3 is built from 20 residues. Trimming removed 1 base from V and 1 base from J, with 25 bases in between.

The CDR3 sequence: CLTGDPQETQYF. DNA for the CDR3: TGTTTGACAGGTGACCCCCAAGAGACCCAGTACTTC. The gene calls are TRBV7-2 and TRBJ2-5; the D gene is possibly TRBD1 (6 bases). This CDR3 has 12 amino acids. CDR1 is SGHTA and CDR2 is FQGNSA in the germline V gene.

The chain links TRBV7-2 to TRBJ1-6; no clear D. Germline V CDR1 and CDR2: SGHTA, FQGNSA. V dropped 4 bases and J dropped 9 bases, with 13 bases sitting between them. The CDR3 spans 14 residues. DNA for the CDR3: TGTGCCAGCAGCTCGACCGGCCCTTCTTCACCCCTCCACTTT. It specifies CASSSTGPSSPLHF.

The V call is TRBV19, the J call TRBJ1-3; maybe TRBD1 (5 bases). CDR3 length: 12 amino acids. CDR1 is LNHDA, CDR2 SQIVND, per germline (reference sequence). Between the trimmed V and J ends, which lost 10 bases and 3 bases, there was a span of 10 bases. The CDR3 sequence: CATGTGGNTIYF. The CDR3 region has the DNA TGTGCCACGGGTACAGGTGGAAACACCATATATTTT.

This chain connects TRBV6-1 to TRBJ1-5; perhaps TRBD1 as D (5 bases). V was trimmed by 3 bases and J by 6 bases, leaving 12 bases between them. The CDR3 is 14 amino acids. The V gene's germline CDR1 is MNHNS and CDR2 SASEGT. CDR3 region: CASSDGGWSQPQHF. The CDR3 DNA sequence: TGTGCCAGCAGTGATGGGGGTTGGAGTCAGCCCCAGCATTTT.

This clone was counted only a few times. This chain connects TRBV4-3 to TRBJ2-7; D may be TRBD1 (6 bases). The V and J ends lost 0 bases and 5 bases respectively, with 17 bases between them. The CDR3 has 16 amino acids. Germline CDR1 is LGHNA and CDR2 is YSLEER. The CDR3 region is CASSQDRGTYVDEQYF. The CDR3, as DNA: TGCGCCAGCAGCCAAGACAGGGGCACCTACGTGGACGAGCAGTACTTC.

V gene TRBV5-1 combines with J gene TRBJ1-2; D remains ambiguous. V was clipped by 0 bases and J by 3 bases, with 9 bases between them. CDR3 length: 14 amino acids. The germline V gene has CDR1 SGHRS and CDR2 YFSETQ. In nucleotides, the CDR3 is TGCGCCAGCAGCTTGGCTAACAGCGACTATGGCTACACCTTC. Residues: CASSLANSDYGYTF.

This chain connects TRBV6-1 to TRBJ1-1; no clear D gene. Germline V gene data show CDR1 as MNHNS and CDR2 as SASEGT. Trimming took off 7 bases at V and 6 bases at J, with 9 bases between the two ends. This CDR3 is 11 amino acids long. The CDR3 region is CASIDVSEAFF. The DNA of the CDR3 is TGTGCCAGCATTGACGTCTCTGAAGCTTTCTTT.

The chain employs TRBV15 and TRBJ1-1; D is ambiguous. The CDR3 runs to 14 residues. V lost 1 base and J lost 8, with 14 bases in between. Germline V gene sequence: CDR1 LNHNV, CDR2 YYDKDF (reference sequence). For the CDR3, the DNA is TGTGCCACCAGCAGAGCAGGAGTTACGATCGAAGCTTTCTTT. Amino acids: CATSRAGVTIEAFF.

This rearrangement joins TRBV5-1 to TRBJ1-6; 8 bases line up with TRBD1. The CDR3 has 15 amino acids. Germline lookup yields CDR1 SGHRS and CDR2 YFSETQ. V trimming: 4 bases; J trimming: 6 bases; junction bases outside the gene matches: 6. CDR3 in amino acids: CASSPTGDSNSPLHF. CDR3 DNA sequence: TGCGCCAGCAGCCCGACAGGGGACAGTAATTCACCCCTCCACTTT.

V and J are TRBV11-1 and TRBJ2-7; 10 positions match TRBD1. V shed 0 bases and J 4 bases; nucleotides not matched to a gene: 3. The germline CDR1 and CDR2 sequences are SGHAT and FQDESV (reference sequence). The CDR3 consists of 15 residues. CDR3 sequence reads: CASSLAGQGRYEQYF. CDR3 DNA sequence: TGTGCCAGCAGCTTAGCGGGACAGGGGAGGTACGAGCAGTACTTC.